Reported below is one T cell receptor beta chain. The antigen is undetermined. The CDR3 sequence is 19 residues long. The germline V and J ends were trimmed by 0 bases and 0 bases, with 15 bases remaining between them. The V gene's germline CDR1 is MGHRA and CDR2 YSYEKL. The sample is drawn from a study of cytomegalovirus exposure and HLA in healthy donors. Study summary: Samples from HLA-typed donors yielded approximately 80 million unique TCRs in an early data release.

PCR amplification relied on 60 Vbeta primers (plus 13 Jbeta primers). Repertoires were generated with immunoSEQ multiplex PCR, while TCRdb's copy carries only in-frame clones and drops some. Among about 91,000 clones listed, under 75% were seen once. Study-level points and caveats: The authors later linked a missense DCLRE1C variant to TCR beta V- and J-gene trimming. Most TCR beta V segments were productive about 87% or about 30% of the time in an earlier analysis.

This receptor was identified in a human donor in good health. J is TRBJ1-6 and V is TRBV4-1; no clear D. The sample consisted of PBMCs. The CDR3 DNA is TGCGCCAGCAGCCAAGATGTAAGTCGCTCGAGCTCCTATAATTCACCCCTCCACTTT. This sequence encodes CASSQDVSRSSSYNSPLHF.